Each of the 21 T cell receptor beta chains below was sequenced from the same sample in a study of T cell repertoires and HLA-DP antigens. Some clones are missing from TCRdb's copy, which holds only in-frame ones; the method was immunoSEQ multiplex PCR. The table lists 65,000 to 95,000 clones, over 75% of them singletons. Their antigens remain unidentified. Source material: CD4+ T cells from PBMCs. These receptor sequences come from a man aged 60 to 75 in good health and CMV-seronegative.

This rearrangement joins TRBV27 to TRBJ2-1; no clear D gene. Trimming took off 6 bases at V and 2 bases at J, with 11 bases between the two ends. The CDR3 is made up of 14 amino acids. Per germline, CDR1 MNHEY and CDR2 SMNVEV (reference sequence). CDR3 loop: CASRPRGTYNEQFF. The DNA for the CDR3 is TGTGCCAGCAGACCCCGCGGAACCTACAATGAGCAGTTCTTC.

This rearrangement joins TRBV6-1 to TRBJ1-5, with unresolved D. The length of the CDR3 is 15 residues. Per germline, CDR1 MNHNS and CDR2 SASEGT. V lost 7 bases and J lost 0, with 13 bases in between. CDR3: CASKAEIGSNQPQHF. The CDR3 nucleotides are TGTGCCAGCAAGGCGGAGATTGGTAGCAATCAGCCCCAGCATTTT.

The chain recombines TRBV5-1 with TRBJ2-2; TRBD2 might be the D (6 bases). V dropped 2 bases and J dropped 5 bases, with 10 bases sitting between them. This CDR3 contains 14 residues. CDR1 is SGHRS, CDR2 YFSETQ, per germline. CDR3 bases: TGCGCCAGCAGCTTTTTCGGGGGAACCGGGGAGCTGTTTTTT. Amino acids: CASSFFGGTGELFF. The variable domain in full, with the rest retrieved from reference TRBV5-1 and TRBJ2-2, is KAGVTQTPRYLIKTRGQQVTLSCSPISGHRSVSWYQQTPGQGLQFLFEYFSETQRNKGNFPGRFSGRQFSNSRSEMNVSTLELGDSALYLCASSFFGGTGELFFGEGSRLTVL.

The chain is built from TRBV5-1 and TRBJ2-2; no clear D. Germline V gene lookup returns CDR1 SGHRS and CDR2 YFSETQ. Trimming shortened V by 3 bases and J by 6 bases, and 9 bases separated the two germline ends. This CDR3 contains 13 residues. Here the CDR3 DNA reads TGCGCCAGCAGCTCCGTCATCTCCGGGGAGCTGTTTTTT. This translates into CASSSVISGELFF. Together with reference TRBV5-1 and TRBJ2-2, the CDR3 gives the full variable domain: KAGVTQTPRYLIKTRGQQVTLSCSPISGHRSVSWYQQTPGQGLQFLFEYFSETQRNKGNFPGRFSGRQFSNSRSEMNVSTLELGDSALYLCASSSVISGELFFGEGSRLTVL.

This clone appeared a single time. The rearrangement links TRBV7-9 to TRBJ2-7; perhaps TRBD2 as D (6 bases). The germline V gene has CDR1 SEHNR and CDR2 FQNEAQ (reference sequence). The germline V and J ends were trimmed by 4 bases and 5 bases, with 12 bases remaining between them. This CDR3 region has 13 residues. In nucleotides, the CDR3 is TGTGCCAGCAGCTGGGGTGGAGGGGACGAGCAGTACTTC. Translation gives CASSWGGGDEQYF. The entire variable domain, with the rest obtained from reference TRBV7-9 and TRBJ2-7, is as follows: DTGVSQNPRHKITKRGQNVTFRCDPISEHNRLYWYRQTLGQGPEFLTYFQNEAQLEKSRLLSDRFSAERPKGSFSTLEIQRTEQGDSAMYLCASSWGGGDEQYFGPGTRLTVT.

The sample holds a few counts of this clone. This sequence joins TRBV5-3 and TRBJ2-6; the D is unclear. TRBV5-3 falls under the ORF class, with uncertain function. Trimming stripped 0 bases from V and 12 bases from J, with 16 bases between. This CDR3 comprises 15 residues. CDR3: CARSLDASGSGVLTF. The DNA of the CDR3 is TGTGCCAGAAGCTTGGATGCGTCAGGCTCTGGCGTCCTGACTTTC.

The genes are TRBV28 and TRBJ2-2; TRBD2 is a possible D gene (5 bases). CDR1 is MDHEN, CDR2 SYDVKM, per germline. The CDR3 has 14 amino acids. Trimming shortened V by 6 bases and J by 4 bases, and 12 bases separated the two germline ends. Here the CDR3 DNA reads TGTGCCAGCAGAAATGGAGGATCCACCGGGGAGCTGTTTTTT. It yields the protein CASRNGGSTGELFF.

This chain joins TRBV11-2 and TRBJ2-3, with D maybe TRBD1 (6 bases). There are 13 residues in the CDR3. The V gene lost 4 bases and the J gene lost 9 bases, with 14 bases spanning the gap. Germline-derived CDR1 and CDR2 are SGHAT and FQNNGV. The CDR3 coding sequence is TGTGCCAGCAGCTCCTTACAGGGTATAACGCAGTATTTT. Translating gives CASSSLQGITQYF.

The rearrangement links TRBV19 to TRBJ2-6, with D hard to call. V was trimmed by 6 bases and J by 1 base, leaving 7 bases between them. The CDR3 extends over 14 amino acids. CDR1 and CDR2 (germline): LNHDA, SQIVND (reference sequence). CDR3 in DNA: TGTGCCAGTAGCCGTCAATCTGGGGCCAACGTCCTGACTTTC. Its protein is CASSRQSGANVLTF.

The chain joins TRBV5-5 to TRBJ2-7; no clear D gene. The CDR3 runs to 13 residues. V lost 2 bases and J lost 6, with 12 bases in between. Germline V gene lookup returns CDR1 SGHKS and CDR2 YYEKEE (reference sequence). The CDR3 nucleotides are TGTGCCAGCAGCTTAACAATATCGCGCGAGCAGTACGTC. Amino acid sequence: CASSLTISREQYV.

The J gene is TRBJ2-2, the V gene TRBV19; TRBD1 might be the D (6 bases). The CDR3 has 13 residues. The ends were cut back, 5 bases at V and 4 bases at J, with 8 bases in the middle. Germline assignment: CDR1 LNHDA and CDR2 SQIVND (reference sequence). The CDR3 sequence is CASSLQGTGELFF. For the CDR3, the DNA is TGTGCCAGTAGTTTACAGGGCACCGGGGAGCTGTTTTTT.

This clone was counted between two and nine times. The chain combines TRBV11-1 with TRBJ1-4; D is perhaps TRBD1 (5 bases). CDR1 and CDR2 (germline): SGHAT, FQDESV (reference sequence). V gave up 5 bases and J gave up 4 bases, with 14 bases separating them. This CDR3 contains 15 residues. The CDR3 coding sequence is TGTGCCAGCAGCCGACAGCCTAACAATAATGAAAAACTGTTTTTT. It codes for CASSRQPNNNEKLFF.

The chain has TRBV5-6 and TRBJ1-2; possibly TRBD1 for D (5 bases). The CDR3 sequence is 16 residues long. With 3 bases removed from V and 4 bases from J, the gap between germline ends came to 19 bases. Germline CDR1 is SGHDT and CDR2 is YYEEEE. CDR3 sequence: CASSWRGPGAVYGYTF. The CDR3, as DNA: TGTGCCAGCAGCTGGAGGGGCCCCGGGGCGGTCTATGGCTACACCTTC.

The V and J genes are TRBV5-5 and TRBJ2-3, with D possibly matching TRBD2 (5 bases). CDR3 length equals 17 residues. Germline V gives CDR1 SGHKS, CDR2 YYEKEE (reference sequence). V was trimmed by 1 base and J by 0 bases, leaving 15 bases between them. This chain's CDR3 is CASSLISGSSSTDTQYF. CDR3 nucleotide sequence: TGTGCCAGCAGCTTGATATCGGGGTCCTCTAGCACAGATACGCAGTATTTT.

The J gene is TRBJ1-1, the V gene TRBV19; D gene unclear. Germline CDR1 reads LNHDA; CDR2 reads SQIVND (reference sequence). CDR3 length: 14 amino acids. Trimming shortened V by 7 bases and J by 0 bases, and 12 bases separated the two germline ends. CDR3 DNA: TGTGCCAGTACGCACAGATCCATGAACACTGAAGCTTTCTTT. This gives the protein CASTHRSMNTEAFF.

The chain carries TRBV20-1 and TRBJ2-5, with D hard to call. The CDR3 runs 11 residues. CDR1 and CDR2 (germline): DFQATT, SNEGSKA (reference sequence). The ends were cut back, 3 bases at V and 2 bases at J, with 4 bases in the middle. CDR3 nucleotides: TGCAGTGCTAGTCAGCAAGAGACCCAGTACTTC. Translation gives CSASQQETQYF.

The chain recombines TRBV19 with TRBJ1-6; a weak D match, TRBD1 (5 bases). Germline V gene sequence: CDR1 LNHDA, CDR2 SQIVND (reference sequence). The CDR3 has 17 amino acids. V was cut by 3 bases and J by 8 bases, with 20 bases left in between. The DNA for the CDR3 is TGTGCCAGTAGTATCGTTTTGGCAGGGAGAGGGGATTCACCCCTCCACTTT. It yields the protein CASSIVLAGRGDSPLHF.

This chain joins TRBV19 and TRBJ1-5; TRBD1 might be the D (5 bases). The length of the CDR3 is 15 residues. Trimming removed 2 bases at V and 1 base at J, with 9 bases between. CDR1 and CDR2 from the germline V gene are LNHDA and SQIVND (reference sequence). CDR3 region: CASSIKGTSNQPQHF. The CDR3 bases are TGTGCCAGTAGTATAAAAGGGACCAGCAATCAGCCCCAGCATTTT.

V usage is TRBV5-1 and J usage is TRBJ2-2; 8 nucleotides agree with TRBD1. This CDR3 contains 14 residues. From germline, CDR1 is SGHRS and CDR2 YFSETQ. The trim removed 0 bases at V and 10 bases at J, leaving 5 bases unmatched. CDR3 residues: CASSLADRVVELFF. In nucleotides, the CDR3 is TGCGCCAGCAGCTTGGCGGACAGGGTCGTGGAGCTGTTTTTT.

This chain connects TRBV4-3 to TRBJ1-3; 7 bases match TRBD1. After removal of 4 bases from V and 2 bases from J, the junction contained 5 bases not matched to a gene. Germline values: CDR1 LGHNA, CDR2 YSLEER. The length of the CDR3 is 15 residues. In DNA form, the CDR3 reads TGCGCCAGCAGCCCCCGGGGACAGACTGGAAACACCATATATTTT. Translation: CASSPRGQTGNTIYF.

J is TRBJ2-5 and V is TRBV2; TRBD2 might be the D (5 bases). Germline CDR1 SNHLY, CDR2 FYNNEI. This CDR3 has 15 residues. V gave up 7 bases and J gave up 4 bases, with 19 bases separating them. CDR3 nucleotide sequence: TGTGCCAGCATGTTGGGTCCCTCTAGCAGAGAGACCCAGTACTTC. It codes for CASMLGPSSRETQYF.